This T cell receptor (beta chain) was sequenced for a study of T cell responses to AZD1222 COVID-19 vaccine. Clones were sequenced by immunoSEQ multiplex PCR, and TCRdb holds only the in-frame ones, with some missing. This sample has about 85,000 clones, with under 95% found just once. Germline V gene sequence: CDR1 MNHEY, CDR2 SVGAGI. Losses at the gene ends were 5 bases for V and 1 base for J; bases not matched to a gene: 7. This CDR3 has 15 residues. Sequenced material: peripheral blood, taken on day 0 of AZD1222 vaccination. The chain employs TRBV6-5 and TRBJ2-7, with 8 bases fitting TRBD1. This TCR was recovered from an adult in good health. The CDR3 loop is CASSRGQDASYEQYF. The CDR3 bases are TGTGCCAGCAGTCGGGGACAGGATGCGTCCTACGAGCAGTACTTC.